Here is one TCR beta chain with its context. Antigen: not known. At the DNA level, this CDR3 is encoded by other sequences in the same sample as well. These data originate in a study of T cell responses to AZD1222 COVID-19 vaccine. Study as a whole: Pooled in the analysis were second doses at about 4 or about 12 weeks.

Findings of the study overall: Sampling captured repertoires only after the peak T cell response. The study found vaccine-associated CD4 TCRs spanning spike, dominant at 160-218 and 743-854. Recipients of AZD1222 seropositive at baseline numbered only 6 or 7.

The table came from immunoSEQ multiplex PCR; TCRdb's copy has only in-frame clones and leaves some out. Among 150,000 to 200,000 clones listed, about nine tenths were seen once. Trimming stripped 0 bases from V and 1 base from J, with 6 bases between. Germline V CDR1 and CDR2: MNHEY, SMNVEV (reference sequence). This CDR3 contains 14 residues. The sample was peripheral blood, taken on day 0 of AZD1222 vaccination. V usage is TRBV27 and J usage is TRBJ1-1; D gene uncertain. This sequence originates from an adult in good health. CDR3 in DNA: TGTGCCAGCAGTTTATCTGGAGGGAACACTGAAGCTTTCTTT. This gives the protein CASSLSGGNTEAFF.